A single T cell receptor beta chain is shown here with its context. As originally analysed: Amplified reference gene primers provided the basis for estimating nucleated cell counts. Sequencing was performed with immunoSEQ multiplex PCR; in TCRdb, only in-frame clones are kept and a portion is missing. That table is the source of V, J and clone size, and D and trimming were worked out from the DNA. The sample has 150,000 to 200,000 clones, around 80% seen once. Germline CDR1 SGHNT, CDR2 YENEEA. The CDR3 covers 14 residues. V was cut by 3 bases and J by 2 bases, with 10 bases left in between. This entry is derived from a study of blood T cell repertoires in COVID-19. Study as a whole: Acute-phase and convalescent COVID-19 samples originated in the United States, Italy and Spain.

This rearrangement joins TRBV11-3 to TRBJ2-5; D perhaps matches TRBD1 (5 bases). The sequence came from a man aged 55-75 years who had been exposed to COVID-19. Sequenced material: PBMCs or T cells enriched from blood (not recorded which). CDR3 sequence reads: CASSLGPGQETQYF. CDR3 coding DNA: TGTGCCAGCAGCTTGGGTCCAGGGCAAGAGACCCAGTACTTC.